This T cell receptor (beta chain) was retrieved from a study of regulatory T cells. Details on this clone: As yet, its antigen is unknown.

CDR3 length: 13 residues. Trimming cost V 7 bases and J 2 bases, with 12 bases left between them. Germline V CDR1 and CDR2: MNHNS, SASEGT. Points from the study as a whole: Hydrophobic residues at CDR3 positions 6 and 7 were enriched in conventional CD4+ T cells of CD3G-deficient patients.

Primers: 52 TRBV forward and 13 TRBJ reverse. Sequenced by immunoSEQ multiplex PCR; TCRdb stores in-frame clones only, minus some. The table has about 30,000 clones, 92% seen once. The clonotype was recovered from a person aged 18 to 30 with CD3G deficiency. The rearrangement uses TRBV6-1 and TRBJ2-7; D is perhaps TRBD1 or TRBD2 (5 bases each). Material: conventional CD4+ T cells sorted from blood. For the CDR3, the DNA is TGTGCCAGCAAAGGGACCTTAACCTACGAGCAGTACTTC. Translating it yields CASKGTLTYEQYF.